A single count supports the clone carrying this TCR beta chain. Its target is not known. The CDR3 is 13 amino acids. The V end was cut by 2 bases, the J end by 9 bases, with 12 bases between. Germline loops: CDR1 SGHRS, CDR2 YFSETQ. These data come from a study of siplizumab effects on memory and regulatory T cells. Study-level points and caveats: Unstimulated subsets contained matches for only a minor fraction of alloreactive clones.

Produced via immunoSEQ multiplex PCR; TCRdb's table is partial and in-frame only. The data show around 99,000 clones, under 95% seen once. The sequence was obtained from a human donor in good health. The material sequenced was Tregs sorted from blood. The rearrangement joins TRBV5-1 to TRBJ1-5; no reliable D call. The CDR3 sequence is CASSFLPARPQHF. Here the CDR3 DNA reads TGCGCCAGCAGCTTCCTCCCTGCCAGGCCCCAGCATTTT.